This T cell receptor (beta chain) comes out of a study of CD8 T cells in Susac syndrome. General study points: It was acknowledged by the study that relatively few individuals were included in its TCR sequencing and HLA analysis.

V was pared by 0 bases and J by 4 bases, with 6 bases of the junction left unmatched. The CDR3 runs 17 residues. CDR1 and CDR2 (germline): SGHRS, YFSETQ. Random hexamers served to reverse transcribe roughly 0.45 to 1 ug RNA. One entry per CDR3 protein, called by TCRdb with MiXCR from the immunoSEQ multiplex PCR reads. In the table there are 200,000 or so distinct CDR3 sequences, roughly 95% of which are singletons. With regard to this clonotype: Its antigen is as yet unknown.

The chain employs TRBV5-1 and TRBJ2-1; 11 bases match TRBD1. Input material: CD4+ T cells from PBMCs. The source is a human donor with multiple sclerosis. In DNA form, the CDR3 reads TGCGCCAGCAGCTTGGTCGGACAGGGGGCGGGTTACAATGAGCAGTTCTTC. This translates into CASSLVGQGAGYNEQFF.